These 19 T cell receptor beta chains share one sample of origin, sequenced in a study of CD8 T cells in ankylosing spondylitis. Study-wide findings and caveats: There was a TCR beta motif, made of several highly homologous variants, that appeared characteristic of ankylosing spondylitis blood.

TCRdb redid the calling of the 5' RACE reads with MiXCR, one entry per CDR3 protein. Of some 840,000 distinct CDR3 sequences listed, 12% were seen once; the top ten hold approximately 0.51%. The antigens these receptors bind are not known. The sequenced sample was blood, either unsorted or a sorted T cell fraction (not recorded which). The origin of the receptors is a male donor with ankylosing spondylitis.

In its sample, this clonotype was seen a few times. V is TRBV4-2 and J is TRBJ1-1, with a tentative D call TRBD1 (5 bases). From germline, CDR1 is LGHNA and CDR2 YNFKEQ. CDR3 length equals 16 residues. V was clipped by 4 bases and J by 0 bases, with 15 bases between them. CDR3 amino acids: CASSPAHDRMNTEAFF. CDR3 DNA: TGTGCCAGCAGCCCGGCCCACGACAGAATGAACACTGAAGCTTTCTTT.

This clonotype was seen at least ten times. The rearrangement uses TRBV5-1 and TRBJ1-1; D call uncertain. The CDR3 totals 15 residues. Trimming left V 1 base short and J 1 base short, with 11 bases between. Germline V gene data show CDR1 as SGHRS and CDR2 as YFSETQ. CDR3 nucleotides: TGCGCCAGCAGCTTGTACGGGCACGGGAACACTGAAGCTTTCTTT. It yields the protein CASSLYGHGNTEAFF.

The V gene is TRBV5-1, the J gene TRBJ1-1; D is undetermined. Germline values: CDR1 SGHRS, CDR2 YFSETQ. V was cut by 1 base and J by 0 bases, with 10 bases left in between. This CDR3 is built from 15 residues. CDR3 DNA sequence: TGCGCCAGCAGCTTGTGGGGAAACATGAACACTGAAGCTTTCTTT. Amino acids: CASSLWGNMNTEAFF. The full variable domain, with the rest looked up from reference TRBV5-1 and TRBJ1-1, is KAGVTQTPRYLIKTRGQQVTLSCSPISGHRSVSWYQQTPGQGLQFLFEYFSETQRNKGNFPGRFSGRQFSNSRSEMNVSTLELGDSALYLCASSLWGNMNTEAFFGQGTRLTVV.

This clonotype was seen a few times. The gene calls are TRBV27 and TRBJ2-7; weak D call: TRBD1 (8 bases). Between the trimmed V and J ends, which lost 5 bases and 1 base, there was a span of 15 bases. CDR3 length equals 15 residues. CDR1 and CDR2 from the germline V gene are MNHEY and SMNVEV (reference sequence). The CDR3 sequence: CASSRQGTISYEQYF. For the CDR3, the DNA is TGTGCCAGCAGTCGACAGGGGACTATTTCCTACGAGCAGTACTTC.

This clonotype was counted many times. This chain links TRBV20-1 with TRBJ1-5; D unresolved. Per the germline V gene, CDR1 is DFQATT and CDR2 is SNEGSKA (reference sequence). The CDR3 loop spans 13 amino acids. The V gene lost 4 bases and the J gene lost 4 bases, with 11 bases spanning the gap. The CDR3 DNA reads as TGCAGTGCTACTGACGGCCAGAATCAGCCCCAGCATTTT. Its translation: CSATDGQNQPQHF.

The V call is TRBV7-9, the J call TRBJ1-2; TRBD1 might be the D (5 bases). Germline assignment: CDR1 SEHNR and CDR2 FQNEAQ (reference sequence). V lost 3 bases to trimming and J lost 3 bases, with 8 bases between them. CDR3 length: 13 amino acids. The CDR3 coding sequence is TGTGCCAGCAGCTTGAGGGACCACTATGGCTACACCTTC. This translates into CASSLRDHYGYTF.

This clonotype was seen repeatedly, ten times or more. The V gene is TRBV12-3 or TRBV12-4, the J gene TRBJ1-2, with TRBD1 matching 8 bases. The J segment lost 7 bases and the V segment lost 3 bases, leaving 13 bases of the junction unmatched. This CDR3 contains 16 residues. DNA for the CDR3: TGTGCCAGCAGTTTTCGCTCCCTCTTAACAGGGGGTGGCTACACCTTC. It codes for CASSFRSLLTGGGYTF.

The CDR3, as DNA: TGTGCCAGCAGCTTAGCGGACAGAACCTACGAGCAGTACTTC. Encoded protein: CASSLADRTYEQYF. This rearrangement joins TRBV7-8 to TRBJ2-7, with D possibly TRBD1 on 6 matching bases. The CDR3 is 14 amino acids. Germline CDR1 reads SGHVS; CDR2 reads FQNEAQ. Trimming left V 0 bases short and J 2 bases short, with 8 bases between.

The chain links TRBV9 to TRBJ2-1, with 7 bases lining up with TRBD1. The V gene's germline CDR1 is SGDLS and CDR2 YYNGEE. The CDR3 has 16 residues. The trim removed 0 bases at V and 0 bases at J, leaving 3 bases unmatched. Here the CDR3 reads CASSVVGTVSYNEQFF. Written as DNA, the CDR3 is TGTGCCAGCAGCGTAGTCGGGACAGTCTCCTACAATGAGCAGTTCTTC.

The rearrangement joins TRBV7-9 to TRBJ2-1, with a tentative D call TRBD2 (6 bases). V lost 8 bases to trimming and J lost 4 bases, with 9 bases between them. Germline V gene lookup returns CDR1 SEHNR and CDR2 FQNEAQ (reference sequence). This CDR3 region has 12 residues. CDR3 protein: CASGGKYNEQFF. CDR3 nucleotides: TGTGCCAGCGGCGGGAAATACAATGAGCAGTTCTTC.

This clonotype occurred a few times. The rearrangement links TRBV27 to TRBJ1-2; D gene unclear. Germline V gene lookup returns CDR1 MNHEY and CDR2 SMNVEV (reference sequence). V lost 8 bases and J lost 4, with 8 bases in between. The CDR3 is 11 residues long. CDR3 residues: CASGAIYGYTF. Written as DNA, the CDR3 is TGTGCCAGCGGCGCTATCTATGGCTACACCTTC.

This clonotype turned up a few times. CDR3 region: CASSHGQRGITFF. The CDR3 DNA is TGCGCCAGCAGCCACGGACAGCGCGGAATTACGTTTTTT. The rearrangement uses TRBV4-3 and TRBJ1-4, with D tentatively TRBD1 (6 bases). V was cut by 3 bases and J by 16 bases, with 18 bases left in between. The CDR3 loop spans 13 amino acids. Germline V lookup: CDR1 LGHNA, CDR2 YSLEER.

This sequence joins TRBV20-1 and TRBJ2-3, with TRBD1 as a possible D gene (7 bases). The CDR3 is made up of 13 amino acids. The germline gives CDR1 DFQATT, CDR2 SNEGSKA (reference sequence). Trimming shortened V by 6 bases and J by 4 bases, and 14 bases separated the two germline ends. The CDR3 DNA sequence: TGCAGTGCAGTGCAGGGGGGCGCAGATACGCAGTATTTT. It translates to CSAVQGGADTQYF.

V usage is TRBV20-1 and J usage is TRBJ1-5, with a tentative D call TRBD1 (6 bases). CDR1 and CDR2 (germline): DFQATT, SNEGSKA (reference sequence). The CDR3 totals 13 residues. V lost 5 bases and J lost 7, with 15 bases in between. This chain's CDR3 is CSAPAGGVQPQHF. The DNA of the CDR3 is TGCAGTGCTCCGGCCGGGGGCGTACAGCCCCAGCATTTT.

This clonotype was seen only a few times. The V gene is TRBV11-2, the J gene TRBJ1-5; D gene uncertain. The germline V gene has CDR1 SGHAT and CDR2 FQNNGV. This CDR3 spans 14 amino acids. The V end was cut by 5 bases, the J end by 5 bases, with 13 bases between. As DNA, the CDR3 is TGTGCCAGCAGCCGAGGTCCAGGATATCAGCCCCAGCATTTT. Its protein is CASSRGPGYQPQHF.

This clonotype was recorded at least ten times. This rearrangement joins TRBV20-1 to TRBJ2-3; 10 bases agree with TRBD2. There are 15 residues in the CDR3. The ends lost 4 bases at V and 4 bases at J; junction bases unmatched: 8. In germline, CDR1 is DFQATT, CDR2 SNEGSKA (reference sequence). The CDR3 region is CSAIDGTSAPDTQYF. CDR3 coding DNA: TGCAGTGCTATCGACGGGACTAGCGCGCCAGATACGCAGTATTTT.

This clonotype was detected only a few times. The chain combines TRBV7-9 with TRBJ2-1; the D gene is possibly TRBD2 (5 bases). Trimming stripped 5 bases from V and 12 bases from J, with 14 bases between. The CDR3 covers 12 residues. The V gene's germline CDR1 is SEHNR and CDR2 FQNEAQ (reference sequence). The chain's CDR3 is CASSAGQSGQFF. The CDR3 region has the DNA TGTGCCAGCAGCGCCGGGCAGAGCGGGCAGTTCTTC.

In this sample, this clonotype turned up many times. The J gene is TRBJ2-5, the V gene TRBV29-1, with 7 bases fitting TRBD2. CDR1 is SQVTM, CDR2 ANQGSEA, per germline. This CDR3 region has 12 residues. The J segment lost 5 bases and the V segment lost 4 bases, leaving 4 bases of the junction unmatched. The CDR3 reads CSVGLADETQYF. CDR3 bases: TGCAGCGTTGGGCTAGCGGATGAGACCCAGTACTTC.

This clonotype was detected only a few times. The rearrangement joins TRBV20-1 to TRBJ2-2, with D uncertain. The length of the CDR3 is 12 residues. Germline loops: CDR1 DFQATT, CDR2 SNEGSKA (reference sequence). Trimming took off 3 bases at V and 7 bases at J, with 9 bases between the two ends. Here the CDR3 reads CSASQADGELFF. The DNA for the CDR3 is TGCAGTGCTAGCCAGGCGGACGGGGAGCTGTTTTTT.